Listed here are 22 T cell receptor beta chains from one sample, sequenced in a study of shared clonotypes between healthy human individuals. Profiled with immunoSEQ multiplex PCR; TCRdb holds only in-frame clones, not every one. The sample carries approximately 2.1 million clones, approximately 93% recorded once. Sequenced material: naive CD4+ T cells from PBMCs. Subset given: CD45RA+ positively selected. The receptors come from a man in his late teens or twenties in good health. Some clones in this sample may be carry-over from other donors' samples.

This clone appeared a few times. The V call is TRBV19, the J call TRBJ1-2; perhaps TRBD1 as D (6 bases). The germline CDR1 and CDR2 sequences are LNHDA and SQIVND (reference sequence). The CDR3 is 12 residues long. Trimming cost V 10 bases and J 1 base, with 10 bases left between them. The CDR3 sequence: CATRTVNYGYTF. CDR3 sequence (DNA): TGTGCCACCCGGACAGTTAACTATGGCTACACCTTC.

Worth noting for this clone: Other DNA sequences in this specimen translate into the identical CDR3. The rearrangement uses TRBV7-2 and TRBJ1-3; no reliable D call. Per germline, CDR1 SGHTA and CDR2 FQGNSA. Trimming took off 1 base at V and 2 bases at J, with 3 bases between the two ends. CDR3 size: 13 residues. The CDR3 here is CASSLGAGNTIYF. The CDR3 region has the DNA TGTGCCAGCAGCTTAGGGGCTGGAAACACCATATATTTT.

The CDR3 DNA sequence: TGTGCCAGCACCCAAACGGGCTCCCAAGAGACCCAGTACTTC. It yields the protein CASTQTGSQETQYF. The chain combines TRBV7-8 with TRBJ2-5; D is unresolved. CDR1 is SGHVS, CDR2 FQNEAQ, per germline. The germline V and J ends were trimmed by 7 bases and 1 base, with 13 bases remaining between them. CDR3 length: 14 residues.

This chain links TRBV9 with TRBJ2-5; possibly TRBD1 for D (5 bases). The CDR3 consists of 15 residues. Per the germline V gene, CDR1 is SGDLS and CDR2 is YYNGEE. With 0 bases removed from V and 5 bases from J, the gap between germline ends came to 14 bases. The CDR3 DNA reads TGTGCCAGCAGCGTAGAAGGGGCCCTGGGGGAGACCCAGTACTTC. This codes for CASSVEGALGETQYF.

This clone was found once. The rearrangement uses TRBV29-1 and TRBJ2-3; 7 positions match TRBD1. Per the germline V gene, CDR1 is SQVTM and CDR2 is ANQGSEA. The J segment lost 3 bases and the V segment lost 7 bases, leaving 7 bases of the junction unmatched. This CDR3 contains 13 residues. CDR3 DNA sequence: TGCAGCGGGTCAAGGGGGCGAACAGATACGCAGTATTTT. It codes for CSGSRGRTDTQYF.

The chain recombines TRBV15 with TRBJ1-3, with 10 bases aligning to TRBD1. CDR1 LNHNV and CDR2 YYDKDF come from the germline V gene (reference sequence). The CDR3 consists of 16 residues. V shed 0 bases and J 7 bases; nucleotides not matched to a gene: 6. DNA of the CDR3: TGTGCCACCAGCAGAGATCTCGGACAGGGGGGCAACACCATATATTTT. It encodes CATSRDLGQGGNTIYF.

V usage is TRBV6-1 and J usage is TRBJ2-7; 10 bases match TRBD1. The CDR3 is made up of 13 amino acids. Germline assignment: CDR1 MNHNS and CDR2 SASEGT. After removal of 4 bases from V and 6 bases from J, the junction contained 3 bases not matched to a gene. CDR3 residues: CASSGDRGFEQYF. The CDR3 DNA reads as TGTGCCAGCAGTGGGGACAGGGGTTTCGAGCAGTACTTC.

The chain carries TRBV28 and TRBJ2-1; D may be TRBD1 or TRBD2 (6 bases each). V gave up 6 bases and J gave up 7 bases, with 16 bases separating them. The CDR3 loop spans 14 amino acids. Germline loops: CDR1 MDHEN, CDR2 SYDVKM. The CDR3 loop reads CASRPPGARNEQFF. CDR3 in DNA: TGTGCCAGCAGACCCCCGGGGGCTCGGAATGAGCAGTTCTTC.

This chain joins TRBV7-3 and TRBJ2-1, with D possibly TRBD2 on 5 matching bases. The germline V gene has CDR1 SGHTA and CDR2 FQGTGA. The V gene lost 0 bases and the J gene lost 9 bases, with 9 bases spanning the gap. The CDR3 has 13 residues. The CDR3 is CASSLTPGIEQFF. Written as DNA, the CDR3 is TGTGCCAGCAGCTTAACCCCCGGGATTGAGCAGTTCTTC. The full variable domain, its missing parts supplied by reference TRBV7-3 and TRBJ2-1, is GAGVSQTPSNKVTEKGKYVELRCDPISGHTALYWYRQSLGQGPEFLIYFQGTGAADDSGLPNDRFFAVRPEGSVSTLKIQRTERGDSAVYLCASSLTPGIEQFFGPGTRLTVL.

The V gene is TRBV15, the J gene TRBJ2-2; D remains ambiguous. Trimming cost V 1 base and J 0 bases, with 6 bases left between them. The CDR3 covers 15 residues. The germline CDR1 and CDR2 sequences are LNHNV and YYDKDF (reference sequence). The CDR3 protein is CATSRAGANTGELFF. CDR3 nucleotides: TGTGCCACCAGCAGAGCGGGCGCGAACACCGGGGAGCTGTTTTTT.

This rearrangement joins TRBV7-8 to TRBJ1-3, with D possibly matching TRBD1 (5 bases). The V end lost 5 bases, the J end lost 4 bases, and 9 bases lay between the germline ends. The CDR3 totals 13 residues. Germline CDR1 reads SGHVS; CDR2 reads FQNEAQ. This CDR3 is CASSTGSGNTIYF. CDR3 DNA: TGTGCCAGCAGCACAGGTTCGGGAAACACCATATATTTT.

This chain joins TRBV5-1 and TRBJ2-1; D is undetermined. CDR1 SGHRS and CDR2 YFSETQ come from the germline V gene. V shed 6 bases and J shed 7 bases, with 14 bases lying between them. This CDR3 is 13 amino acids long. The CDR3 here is CASTAPPTNEQFF. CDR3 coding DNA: TGCGCCAGCACAGCCCCCCCAACGAATGAGCAGTTCTTC.

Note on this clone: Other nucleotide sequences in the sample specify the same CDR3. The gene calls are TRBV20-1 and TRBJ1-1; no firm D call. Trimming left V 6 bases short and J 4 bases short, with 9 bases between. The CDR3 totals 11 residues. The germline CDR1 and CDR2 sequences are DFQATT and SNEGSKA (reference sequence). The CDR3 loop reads CSAPRGTEAFF. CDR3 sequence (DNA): TGCAGTGCCCCTCGGGGCACTGAAGCTTTCTTT.

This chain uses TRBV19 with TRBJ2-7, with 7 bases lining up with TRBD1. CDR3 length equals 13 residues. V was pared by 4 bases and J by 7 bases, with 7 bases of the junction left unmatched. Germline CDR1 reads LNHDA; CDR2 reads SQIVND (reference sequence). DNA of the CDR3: TGTGCCAGTAGTAGGACAGACAGGGCGGAGCAGTACTTC. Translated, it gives CASSRTDRAEQYF. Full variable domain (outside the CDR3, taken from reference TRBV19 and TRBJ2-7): DGGITQSPKYLFRKEGQNVTLSCEQNLNHDAMYWYRQDPGQGLRLIYYSQIVNDFQKGDIAEGYSVSREKKESFPLTVTSAQKNPTAFYLCASSRTDRAEQYFGPGTRLTVT.

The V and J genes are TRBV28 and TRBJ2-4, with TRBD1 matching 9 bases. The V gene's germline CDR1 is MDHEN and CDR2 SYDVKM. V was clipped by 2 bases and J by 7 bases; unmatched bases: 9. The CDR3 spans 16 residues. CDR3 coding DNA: TGTGCCAGCAGTTTACCGGGGTCGACAGGGGGGAACATTCAGTACTTC. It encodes CASSLPGSTGGNIQYF.

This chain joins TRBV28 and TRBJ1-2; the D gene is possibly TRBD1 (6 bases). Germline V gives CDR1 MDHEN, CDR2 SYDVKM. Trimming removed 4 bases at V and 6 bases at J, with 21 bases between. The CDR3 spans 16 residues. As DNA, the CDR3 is TGTGCCAGCAGTTCCAGGGGCGTTAACCTGACCCATGGCTACACCTTC. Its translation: CASSSRGVNLTHGYTF.

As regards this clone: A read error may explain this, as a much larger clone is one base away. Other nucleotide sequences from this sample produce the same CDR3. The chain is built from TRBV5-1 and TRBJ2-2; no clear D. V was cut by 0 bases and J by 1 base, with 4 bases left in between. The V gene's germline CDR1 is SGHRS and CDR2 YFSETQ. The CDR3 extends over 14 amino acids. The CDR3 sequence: CASSLGRNTGELFF. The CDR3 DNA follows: TGCGCCAGCAGCTTGGGACGGAACACCGGGGAGCTGTTTTTT.

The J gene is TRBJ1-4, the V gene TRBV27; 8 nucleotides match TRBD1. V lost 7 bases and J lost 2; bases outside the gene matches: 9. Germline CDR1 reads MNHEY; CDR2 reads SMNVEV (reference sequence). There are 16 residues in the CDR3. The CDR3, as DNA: TGTGCCAGCATGCCTCCACAGGGGGGGACTAATGAAAAACTGTTTTTT. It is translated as CASMPPQGGTNEKLFF.

The CDR3 nucleotides are TGCAGTGACGAGGGGACCCATGGCTACACCTTC. Protein product: CSDEGTHGYTF. V and J are TRBV20-1 and TRBJ1-2; D is perhaps TRBD1 (5 bases). Germline V gives CDR1 DFQATT, CDR2 SNEGSKA (reference sequence). V dropped 7 bases and J dropped 6 bases, with 12 bases sitting between them. The CDR3 length is 11 residues.

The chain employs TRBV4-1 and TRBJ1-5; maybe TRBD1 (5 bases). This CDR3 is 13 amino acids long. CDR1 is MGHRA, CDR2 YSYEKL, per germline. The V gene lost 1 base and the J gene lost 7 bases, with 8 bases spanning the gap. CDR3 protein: CASSQGWDQPQHF. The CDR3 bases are TGCGCCAGCAGCCAAGGGTGGGACCAGCCCCAGCATTTT.

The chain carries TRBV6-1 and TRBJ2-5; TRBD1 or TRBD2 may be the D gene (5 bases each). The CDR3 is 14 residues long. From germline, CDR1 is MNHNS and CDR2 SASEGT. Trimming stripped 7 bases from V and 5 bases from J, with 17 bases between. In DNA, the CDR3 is TGTGCCAGCATCTCAGGGACCTCGGGGGAGACCCAGTACTTC. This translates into CASISGTSGETQYF.

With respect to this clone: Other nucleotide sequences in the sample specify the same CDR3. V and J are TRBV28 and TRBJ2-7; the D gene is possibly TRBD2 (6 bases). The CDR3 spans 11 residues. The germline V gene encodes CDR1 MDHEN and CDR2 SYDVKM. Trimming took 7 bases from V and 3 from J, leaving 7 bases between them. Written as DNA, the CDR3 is TGTGCCAGCAACGGGGGCTACGAGCAGTACTTC. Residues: CASNGGYEQYF.